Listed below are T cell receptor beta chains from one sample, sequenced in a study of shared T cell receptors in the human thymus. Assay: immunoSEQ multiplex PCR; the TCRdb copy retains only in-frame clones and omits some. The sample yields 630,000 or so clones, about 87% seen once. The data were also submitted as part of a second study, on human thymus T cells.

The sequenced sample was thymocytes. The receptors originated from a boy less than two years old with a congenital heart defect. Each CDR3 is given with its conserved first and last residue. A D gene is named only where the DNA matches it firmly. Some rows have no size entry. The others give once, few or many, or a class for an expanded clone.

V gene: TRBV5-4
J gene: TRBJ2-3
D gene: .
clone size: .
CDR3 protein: CASSLATASFTDTQYF
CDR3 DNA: TGTGCCAGCAGCTTGGCGACTGCCTCCTTCACAGATACGCAGTATTTT

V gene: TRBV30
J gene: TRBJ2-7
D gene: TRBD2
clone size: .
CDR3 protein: CAWSQLGEGSYEQYF
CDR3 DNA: TGTGCCTGGAGCCAATTGGGGGAGGGCTCCTACGAGCAGTACTTC

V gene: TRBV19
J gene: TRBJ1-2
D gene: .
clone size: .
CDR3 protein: CASSIGPAGAGYGYTF
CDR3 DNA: TGTGCCAGTAGTATAGGCCCCGCAGGGGCTGGCTATGGCTACACCTTC

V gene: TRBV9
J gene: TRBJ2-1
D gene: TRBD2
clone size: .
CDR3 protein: CASSVEAGEATYNEQFF
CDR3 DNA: TGTGCCAGCAGCGTAGAAGCGGGAGAGGCTACCTACAATGAGCAGTTCTTC

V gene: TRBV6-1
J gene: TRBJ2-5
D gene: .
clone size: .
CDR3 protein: CASSFTGTPGETQYF
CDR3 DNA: TGTGCCAGCAGTTTTACCGGGACACCAGGGGAGACCCAGTACTTC

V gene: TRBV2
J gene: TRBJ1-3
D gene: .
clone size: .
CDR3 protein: CASSSGLGFDSGNTIYF
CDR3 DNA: TGTGCCAGCAGCTCGGGGTTAGGGTTTGACTCTGGAAACACCATATATTTT

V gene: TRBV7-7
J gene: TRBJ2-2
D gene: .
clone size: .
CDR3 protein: CASSLAPGGRTGELFF
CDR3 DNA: TGTGCCAGCAGCTTAGCGCCTGGGGGGAGGACCGGGGAGCTGTTTTTT

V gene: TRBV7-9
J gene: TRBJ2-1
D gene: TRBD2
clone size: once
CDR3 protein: CASSPWTSGRNEQFF
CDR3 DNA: TGTGCCAGCAGCCCTTGGACTAGCGGAAGGAATGAGCAGTTCTTC

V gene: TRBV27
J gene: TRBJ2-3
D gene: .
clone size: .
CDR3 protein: CASSLFVQTSTDTQYF
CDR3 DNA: TGTGCCAGCAGTTTATTCGTTCAAACTAGCACAGATACGCAGTATTTT

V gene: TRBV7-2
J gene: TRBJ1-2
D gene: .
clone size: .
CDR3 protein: CASSPLLPMDYTF
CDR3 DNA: TGTGCCAGCAGCCCGCTACTACCTATGGACTACACCTTC

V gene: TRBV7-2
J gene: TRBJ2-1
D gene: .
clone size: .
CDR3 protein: CASSLGGDSATYNEQFF
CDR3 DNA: TGTGCCAGCAGCTTAGGGGGGGACAGTGCGACCTACAATGAGCAGTTCTTC

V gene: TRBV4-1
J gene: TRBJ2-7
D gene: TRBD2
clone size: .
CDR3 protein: CASSQDLRTSGSDEQYF
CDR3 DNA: TGCGCCAGCAGCCAAGATCTCAGGACTAGCGGGAGCGACGAGCAGTACTTC

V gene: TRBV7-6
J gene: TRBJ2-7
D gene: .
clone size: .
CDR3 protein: CASSLGRAPKRYEQYF
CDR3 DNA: TGTGCCAGCAGCTTAGGGCGGGCACCTAAGCGGTACGAGCAGTACTTC

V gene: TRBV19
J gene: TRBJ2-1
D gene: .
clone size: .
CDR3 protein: CASSVQDQGNYNEQFF
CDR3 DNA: TGTGCCAGTAGTGTACAGGACCAGGGAAACTACAATGAGCAGTTCTTC

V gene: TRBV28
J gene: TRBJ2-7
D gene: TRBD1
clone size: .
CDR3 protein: CASSLFNPPRQGTNYEQYF
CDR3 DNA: TGTGCCAGCAGTCTATTTAATCCCCCTCGACAGGGCACGAACTACGAGCAGTACTTC

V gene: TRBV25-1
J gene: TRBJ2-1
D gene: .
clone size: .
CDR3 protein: CASSDSGSYNEQFF
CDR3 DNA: TGTGCCAGCAGTGACAGCGGCTCCTACAATGAGCAGTTCTTC

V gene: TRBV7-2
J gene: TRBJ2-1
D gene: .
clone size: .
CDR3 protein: CASSLDYGGPGDNEQFF
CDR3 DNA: TGTGCCAGCAGCTTAGACTACGGGGGGCCGGGGGACAATGAGCAGTTCTTC

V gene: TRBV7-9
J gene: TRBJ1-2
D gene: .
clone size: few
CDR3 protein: CASSRGVRGNYGYTF
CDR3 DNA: TGTGCCAGCAGCCGGGGGGTCCGGGGGAACTATGGCTACACCTTC

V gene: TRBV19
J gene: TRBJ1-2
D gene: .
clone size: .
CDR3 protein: CASSMAPDIVYTF
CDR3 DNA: TGTGCCAGTAGTATGGCCCCCGACATCGTCTACACCTTC

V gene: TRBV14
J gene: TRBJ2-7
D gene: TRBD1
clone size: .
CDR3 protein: CASSLGTAYSYEQYF
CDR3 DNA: TGTGCCAGCAGCCTCGGGACAGCCTACTCCTACGAGCAGTACTTC

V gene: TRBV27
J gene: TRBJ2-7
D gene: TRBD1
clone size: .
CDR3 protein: CASSLAPPTDRFRGHEQYF
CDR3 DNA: TGTGCCAGCAGTTTAGCCCCTCCCACGGACAGGTTCAGGGGCCACGAGCAGTACTTC

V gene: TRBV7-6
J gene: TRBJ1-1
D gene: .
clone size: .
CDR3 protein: CASSSMGENTEAFF
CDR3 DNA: TGTGCCAGCAGCTCAATGGGCGAGAACACTGAAGCTTTCTTT

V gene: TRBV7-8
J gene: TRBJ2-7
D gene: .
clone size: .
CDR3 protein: CASSFNPRDTSYEQYF
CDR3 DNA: TGTGCCAGCAGCTTCAATCCCCGGGACACCTCCTACGAGCAGTACTTC

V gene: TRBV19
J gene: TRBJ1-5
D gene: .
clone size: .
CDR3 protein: CASRRERNQPQHF
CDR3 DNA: TGTGCCAGTAGACGGGAACGCAATCAGCCCCAGCATTTT